This TCR beta chain was recorded in a study of blood T cell repertoires in COVID-19 (TCRdb year 2020). Regarding the research as a whole: The collaborator samples originated in the United States, Italy and Spain and spanned the acute and convalescent phases of COVID-19. The prospective study material was composed of cDNA or gDNA derived from T cells, B-cell-depleted T cells, or PBMCs. The repertoires were released in a freely available public database intended as a resource for research on the immune response to SARS-CoV-2. Samples were obtained from the ongoing ImmuneRACE study (first 160 participants) and from approximately 1,200 subjects provided by 6 global collaborators. Nearly every sample came with metadata listing a de-identified subject ID, COVID-19 status, age in years and sex. Where available, HLA class I and class II types were obtained from metadata supplied by the sample provider rather than from assay-based typing. The dataset comprised deeply sampled blood TCRbeta repertoires from subjects exposed to, actively infected with, or recovered from COVID-19. General findings and caveats noted by the study authors: Clinical and demographic metadata were provided uncurated, with the amount varying by source and participant.

Notes on this clone: It lacks a known antigen. No base quality values were provided; no much bigger clone lies one nucleotide off.

Via the germline V gene, CDR1 is ENHRY and CDR2 SYGVKD. From cysteine to phenylalanine, the CDR3 is 14 amino acids long. Only the CDR3 region is kept as DNA, spanning 42 bases read in frame from base 1. The germline V and J ends show losses of 4 bases and 4 bases respectively, and no gene match explains 5 bases of the junction. The immunoSEQ Assay, a bias-controlled multiplex PCR, was used to amplify TCRbeta CDR3 regions from genomic DNA. Concerning the study's data processing: The number of nucleated cells in each sample was estimated from the amplification of reference gene primers within the assay. To quantify the absolute abundance of each unique TCRbeta CDR3 rearrangement, sequence reads were collapsed and filtered. For each sample, productive Simpson clonality was calculated as the square root of Simpson's diversity index across productive rearrangements. As stored in TCRdb, this immuneACCESS dataset retains in-frame rearrangements with V and J assigned. A fraction of the clones does not appear; measured against another copy, unresolved V genes explain less than half of the discrepancy, and the remainder lacks a known reason. Clone size and the V and J calls come from that table; the DNA yielded D and trimming. This sample is represented by around 200,000 clones; 80% to 90% of them were singletons. Of the sample, around 4.5% falls within the top ten clones.

Collaborating institutions collected whole blood in K2EDTA tubes following their own protocols. Collaborator samples were shipped for TCRbeta analysis as frozen whole blood, isolated PBMCs, or DNA extracted from either sample type. Sequenced material: peripheral blood. This clonotype was sampled from a man over 45 with acute or convalescent COVID-19. The rearranged chain carries TRBV10-3 and TRBJ2-7; the central 9 bases match TRBD1. The CDR3 has the sequence CAISVGTGPYEQYF. The sequence in DNA is TGTGCCATCAGTGTTGGGACAGGGCCGTACGAGCAGTACTTC.